This T cell receptor beta chain was captured by sequencing in a study of cytomegalovirus exposure and HLA in healthy donors. This PCR relied on a set of 60 Vbeta primers and 13 Jbeta primers. TCRdb keeps only in-frame clones here, not all; method: immunoSEQ multiplex PCR. The sample records 100,000 to 150,000 clones, about three quarters being singletons. General study points: Investigators reported more than 150 TCR beta chains as tied to cytomegalovirus. Later analysis revealed greater clonal expansion in HLA-associated TCR beta chains than in equally common others.

It was healthy bone marrow donors who served as donors. This clone was seen a few times. No antigen is known for it. The source material was PBMCs. This receptor was identified in a man between 40 and 49 years old in good health and CMV-seropositive.

The CDR3 region is CASSRGQGAGEQYF. CDR3 nucleotide sequence: TGTGCCAGCAGCCGGGGACAGGGGGCCGGTGAGCAGTACTTC. The rearrangement uses TRBV14 and TRBJ2-7; 12 bases are a match to TRBD1. CDR3 length: 14 residues. With 4 bases clipped from V and 7 bases from J, the junction kept 5 bases outside the gene matches. Per the germline V gene, CDR1 is SGHDN and CDR2 is FVKESK.